This entry is about one T cell receptor beta chain. As yet, its antigen is unknown. Trimming cost V 5 bases and J 4 bases, with 6 bases left between them. The CDR3 totals 12 residues. Germline loops: CDR1 SGHRS, CDR2 YFSETQ. These data come from a study of cytomegalovirus exposure and HLA in healthy donors. Notes on the study in general: TRBV6-2, TRBV6-3 and other indistinguishable V segments were excluded. TCR beta chains numbering 150 to 200 were designated cytomegalovirus-associated. Fewer N-insertions than the roughly 670-donor mean were reportedly shown by an Asian-associated ancestry cluster in a later analysis.

PCR amplification relied on 60 Vbeta primers (plus 13 Jbeta primers). The protocol was immunoSEQ multiplex PCR, while the TCRdb copy is restricted to in-frame clones and leaves out a portion. The data hold roughly 200,000 clones, with approximately 88% observed a single time. The receptor comes from a boy aged 2-15 years in good health and CMV-seronegative. Sequencing was performed on PBMCs. This chain links TRBV5-1 with TRBJ1-4, with a possible D match to TRBD1 (6 bases). CDR3 loop: CASRQGNEKLFF. The CDR3 DNA reads as TGCGCCAGCAGACAGGGTAATGAAAAACTGTTTTTT.